The source of this T cell receptor beta chain is a study of T-cell reconstitution after alpha-beta-depleted transplantation in children. General study points: Once a year had passed after transplant, T-cell counts and diversity came mostly from newly produced T cells.

This clonotype was counted ten times or more. The antigen remains unidentified. Researchers prepared the TCRbeta library using unique molecular identifiers, the study reports. TCRdb re-called the PCR reads with MiXCR, one entry per CDR3 protein. The data show approximately 240,000 distinct CDR3 sequences, with roughly a tenth seen just once and 28% held by the top ten. The sequence was collected from a child under two years old with acute myeloid leukemia, due to receive a stem cell transplant. The sample in question was PBMCs, obtained before TCRalphabeta/CD19-depleted stem cell transplant.

Here the CDR3 reads CAWRQSFGDEQFF. The DNA for the CDR3 is TGTGCCTGGAGGCAAAGTTTTGGGGATGAGCAGTTCTTC. The gene calls are TRBV30 and TRBJ2-1, with D unclear. The CDR3 has 13 amino acids. V was cut by 3 bases and J by 8 bases, with 14 bases left in between. Germline-derived CDR1 and CDR2 are GTSNPN and SVGIG (reference sequence).